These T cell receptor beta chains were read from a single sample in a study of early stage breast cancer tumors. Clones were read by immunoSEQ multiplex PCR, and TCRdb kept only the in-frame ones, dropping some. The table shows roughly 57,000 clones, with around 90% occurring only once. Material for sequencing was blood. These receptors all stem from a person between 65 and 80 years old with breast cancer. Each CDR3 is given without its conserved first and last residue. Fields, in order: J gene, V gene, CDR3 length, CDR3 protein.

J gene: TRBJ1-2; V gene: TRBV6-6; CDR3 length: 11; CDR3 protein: ASSYSVSHGYT
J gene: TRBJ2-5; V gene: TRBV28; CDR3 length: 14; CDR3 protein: ASTLRTSGPQETQY
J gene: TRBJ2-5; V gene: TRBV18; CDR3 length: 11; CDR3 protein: ASSPRYQETQY
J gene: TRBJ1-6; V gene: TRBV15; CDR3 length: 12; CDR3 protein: ATGQGAYNSPLH
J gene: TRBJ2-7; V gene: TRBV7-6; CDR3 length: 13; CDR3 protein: ASSPRPSGGSEQY
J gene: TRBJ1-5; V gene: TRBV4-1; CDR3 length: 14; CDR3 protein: ASSQDGQTDNQPQH
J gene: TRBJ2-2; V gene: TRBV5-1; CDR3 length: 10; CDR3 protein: ASSLEAGKLF
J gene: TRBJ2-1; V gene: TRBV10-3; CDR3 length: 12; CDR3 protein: AISEGLRGLLQF
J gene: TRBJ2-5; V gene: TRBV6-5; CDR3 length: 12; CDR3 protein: ASRIGNYQETQY
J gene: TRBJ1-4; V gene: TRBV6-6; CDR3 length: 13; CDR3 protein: ASSQQQGNYEKLF